The 20 T cell receptor beta chains listed next were all sequenced from one sample in a study of blood T cell repertoires in COVID-19. The table came from immunoSEQ multiplex PCR; TCRdb's copy has only in-frame clones and leaves some out. This table holds 95,000 to 150,000 clones, approximately 83% found once. The specimen sequenced was peripheral blood. These receptors were obtained from a man in his sixties with acute or convalescent COVID-19.

The chain recombines TRBV5-4 with TRBJ2-3; possibly TRBD2 for D (5 bases). The CDR3 is made up of 15 amino acids. In germline, CDR1 is SGHNT, CDR2 YYREEE (reference sequence). Trimming pared 4 bases from V and 2 bases from J, leaving 14 bases between. The CDR3 sequence: CASSPVRGNTDTQYF. In DNA, the CDR3 is TGTGCCAGCAGCCCGGTCAGAGGGAACACAGATACGCAGTATTTT.

The chain employs TRBV5-1 and TRBJ1-2; unclear D gene. Germline CDR1 is SGHRS and CDR2 is YFSETQ. Trimming stripped 5 bases from V and 3 bases from J, with 17 bases between. This CDR3 has 15 residues. The CDR3, as DNA: TGCGCCAGCAGGGAGGGCCCCCGGCGGGACTATGGCTACACCTTC. Amino acids: CASREGPRRDYGYTF.

The chain carries TRBV5-4 and TRBJ2-5; D is perhaps TRBD2 (6 bases). The CDR3 length is 13 residues. The germline CDR1 and CDR2 sequences are SGHNT and YYREEE (reference sequence). Trimming took 1 base from V and 4 from J, leaving 8 bases between them. DNA for the CDR3: TGTGCCAGCAGCTTGCTCGGGGGAGAGACCCAGTACTTC. Its protein product is CASSLLGGETQYF.

The CDR3 spells CASSPGGGRATGELFF. DNA of the CDR3: TGTGCCAGCAGCCCGGGGGGCGGGAGGGCCACCGGGGAGCTGTTTTTT. The chain recombines TRBV5-4 with TRBJ2-2; 9 bases line up with TRBD2. The germline V gene encodes CDR1 SGHNT and CDR2 YYREEE (reference sequence). The V gene end was trimmed by 4 bases and the J gene end by 4 bases; junction bases not matched to a gene: 8. This CDR3 region has 16 residues. The variable domain in full, with the rest retrieved from reference TRBV5-4 and TRBJ2-2, is ETGVTQSPTHLIKTRGQQVTLRCSSQSGHNTVSWYQQALGQGPQFIFQYYREEENGRGNFPPRFSGLQFPNYSSELNVNALELDDSALYLCASSPGGGRATGELFFGEGSRLTVL.

V gene TRBV7-9 combines with J gene TRBJ1-5; a possible D gene is TRBD1 (5 bases). This CDR3 has 15 amino acids. Trimming took off 5 bases at V and 0 bases at J, with 11 bases between the two ends. The germline V gene has CDR1 SEHNR and CDR2 FQNEAQ (reference sequence). CDR3 coding DNA: TGTGCCAGCAGCCTCCAACAGGATAGCAATCAGCCCCAGCATTTT. Translated, it gives CASSLQQDSNQPQHF.

The chain couples TRBV18 to TRBJ2-7; 7 nucleotides match TRBD2. The CDR3 is made up of 15 amino acids. The V and J ends lost 0 bases and 4 bases, in that order; junction bases with no gene match: 6. Germline lookup yields CDR1 KGHSH and CDR2 LQKENI. The CDR3 bases are TGTGCCAGCTCACCACCGGGACTAAGTGGGTACGAGCAGTACTTC. Residues: CASSPPGLSGYEQYF.

The V gene is TRBV10-1, the J gene TRBJ2-5; perhaps TRBD1 as D (6 bases). V lost 9 bases and J lost 5, with 16 bases in between. The CDR3 is 13 residues long. Germline assignment: CDR1 WNHNN and CDR2 SYGVQD (reference sequence). The DNA for the CDR3 is TGCGCCAGGGACAACAGGGTTGGGGAGACCCAGTACTTC. Translated: CARDNRVGETQYF.

This clone was detected only a few times. The V gene is TRBV28, the J gene TRBJ1-5; D may be TRBD1 (6 bases). CDR3 length equals 15 residues. CDR1 is MDHEN, CDR2 SYDVKM, per germline. Trimming removed 8 bases at V and 0 bases at J, with 14 bases between. The DNA of the CDR3 is TGTGCCAGCTTCCTGGACAGTCATAGCAATCAGCCCCAGCATTTT. This sequence encodes CASFLDSHSNQPQHF.

This chain joins TRBV19 and TRBJ2-1, with 12 bases aligning to TRBD2. The CDR3 totals 17 residues. V lost 4 bases and J lost 8; bases outside the gene matches: 12. Germline assignment: CDR1 LNHDA and CDR2 SQIVND (reference sequence). For the CDR3, the DNA is TGTGCCAGTAGTACACCTAGCGGGAGGGCCTGGGTGGATGAGCAGTTCTTC. Amino acids: CASSTPSGRAWVDEQFF.

The genes are TRBV5-4 and TRBJ2-1; 11 bases line up with TRBD2. The J segment lost 1 base and the V segment lost 4 bases, leaving 4 bases of the junction unmatched. Germline V gives CDR1 SGHNT, CDR2 YYREEE (reference sequence). The CDR3 has 16 amino acids. CDR3 sequence (DNA): TGTGCCAGCAGCCGTTTAGCGGGAGGGTCCTACAATGAGCAGTTCTTC. It is translated as CASSRLAGGSYNEQFF. The full variable domain, completed using reference TRBV5-4 and TRBJ2-1, is ETGVTQSPTHLIKTRGQQVTLRCSSQSGHNTVSWYQQALGQGPQFIFQYYREEENGRGNFPPRFSGLQFPNYSSELNVNALELDDSALYLCASSRLAGGSYNEQFFGPGTRLTVL.

In its sample, this clone was seen a few times. V and J are TRBV5-1 and TRBJ1-4, with no clear D. Looked up from germline, CDR1 is SGHRS and CDR2 is YFSETQ. The ends were cut back, 0 bases at V and 5 bases at J, with 5 bases in the middle. This CDR3 spans 13 amino acids. CDR3 loop: CASSLAGNEKLFF. The CDR3 DNA reads TGCGCCAGCAGCTTGGCCGGGAATGAAAAACTGTTTTTT.

The V call is TRBV6-5, the J call TRBJ2-4, with 9 bases aligning to TRBD2. Trimming removed 6 bases from V and 7 bases from J; junction bases left unmatched: 10. There are 15 residues in the CDR3. Germline CDR1 is MNHEY and CDR2 is SVGAGI. The chain's CDR3 is CASSPGGLARNIQYF. CDR3 DNA: TGTGCCAGCAGCCCCGGCGGACTAGCGAGGAACATTCAGTACTTC.

DNA for the CDR3: TGTGCCAGCAGGGCGAGGGCGGGAGTAGAGCAGTTCTTC. It codes for CASRARAGVEQFF. The J gene is TRBJ2-1, the V gene TRBV28; 7 bases fit TRBD2. The V segment lost 6 bases and the J segment 10 bases; nucleotides outside the gene matches: 9. Germline V CDR1 and CDR2: MDHEN, SYDVKM. The CDR3 runs 13 residues.

This chain connects TRBV6-6 to TRBJ2-7; maybe TRBD1 (6 bases). This CDR3 has 12 residues. With 5 bases removed from V and 5 bases from J, the gap between germline ends came to 10 bases. Germline CDR1 is MNHNY and CDR2 is SVGAGI (reference sequence). In DNA form, the CDR3 reads TGTGCCAGCAGTCGATCAGGGGACGAGCAGTACTTC. Residues: CASSRSGDEQYF.

The chain combines TRBV5-1 with TRBJ1-3; D not resolved. The CDR3 spans 16 residues. Germline V gives CDR1 SGHRS, CDR2 YFSETQ. Trimming shortened V by 4 bases and J by 0 bases, and 14 bases separated the two germline ends. In nucleotides, the CDR3 is TGCGCCAGCAGCACCCAAGCGGCTTTCTCTGGAAACACCATATATTTT. This translates into CASSTQAAFSGNTIYF.

The gene calls are TRBV7-3 and TRBJ2-1, with TRBD1 identical over 10 bases. Trimming at V came to 5 bases and at J to 3 bases, leaving 4 bases not matched to a gene. The CDR3 runs 15 residues. Germline CDR1 SGHTA, CDR2 FQGTGA. The CDR3 sequence is CASSPTGGFYNEQFF. In DNA, the CDR3 is TGTGCCAGCAGCCCGACAGGGGGCTTCTACAATGAGCAGTTCTTC.

This clone was seen a single time. The chain recombines TRBV28 with TRBJ1-1; D unresolved. CDR3 length equals 14 residues. V was pared by 4 bases and J by 11 bases, with 20 bases between. Germline lookup yields CDR1 MDHEN and CDR2 SYDVKM. The chain's CDR3 is CASSSSREGLEAFF. The CDR3 nucleotides read TGTGCCAGCAGTTCGTCCCGGGAAGGGTTAGAGGCTTTCTTT.

The chain carries TRBV27 and TRBJ1-5; tentative D call: TRBD1 (6 bases). Germline V gene data show CDR1 as MNHEY and CDR2 as SMNVEV (reference sequence). Trimming took off 6 bases at V and 2 bases at J, with 8 bases between the two ends. The CDR3 is made up of 13 amino acids. The CDR3 protein is CASSPGGNQPQHF. CDR3 bases: TGTGCCAGCAGCCCAGGGGGCAATCAGCCCCAGCATTTT.

The rearrangement links TRBV19 to TRBJ1-1, with D unclear. The length of the CDR3 is 14 residues. Germline V gives CDR1 LNHDA, CDR2 SQIVND (reference sequence). Deletions cut 6 bases from V and 4 bases from J, with 15 bases between. The CDR3 nucleotides are TGTGCCAGTAGCCCACAGATAGTTGGCACTGAAGCTTTCTTT. Its protein product is CASSPQIVGTEAFF.

This chain connects TRBV5-6 to TRBJ2-5; 8 nucleotides agree with TRBD2. The junction had 15 bases not matched to a gene; V was cut back by 0 bases and J by 5 bases. CDR3 size: 18 residues. The germline V gene encodes CDR1 SGHDT and CDR2 YYEEEE. The CDR3 bases are TGTGCCAGCAGCTTGGGACTAAGCGGGAGTCCCACGGGGGAGACCCAGTACTTC. As protein: CASSLGLSGSPTGETQYF.